This T cell receptor (beta chain) appears in the sequencing data of a study of T cells in Graves' hyperthyroidism and ophthalmopathy. The study's findings and limits: The model forecast ophthalmopathy, anticipating it by a median around 6.5 months before onset. Most expanded thyroid clonotypes above 0.001 recurred in blood.

Clinical symptoms, serum thyroxine and TRAb, thyroid ultrasound and orbital computed tomography were used for the diagnoses. This clonotype was detected many times. What it binds is not known. Amplification targeted TCR beta CDR3 regions from RNA transcripts. With the HTBI primer set, the TCR CDR3 went through a first round of RT-PCR. TCRdb passed the multiplex PCR reads through MiXCR, listing each CDR3 protein once. The sample holds roughly 500,000 distinct CDR3 sequences; roughly 13% are singletons and the top ten take 5.8%. Sequenced: blood. The sequence derives from a woman between 25 and 40 years old with Graves' hyperthyroidism that later progressed to Graves' ophthalmopathy.

Here the CDR3 DNA reads TGCGCCAGCAGTGAGTCACTAGCGGGAGGATACGAGCAGTACTTC. Its protein product is CASSESLAGGYEQYF. The chain combines TRBV10-2 with TRBJ2-7; TRBD2 matches at 12 bases. Germline-derived CDR1 and CDR2 are WSHSY and SAAADI. J gave up 4 bases and V 0 bases, and 1 base lay outside the gene matches. This CDR3 contains 15 residues.